The T cell receptor (beta chain) under discussion was sequenced for a study of T cell responses to AZD1222 COVID-19 vaccine. The repertoire was sequenced with immunoSEQ multiplex PCR; TCRdb's copy has only in-frame clones and lacks some. The table lists around 110,000 clones, roughly 92% of them singletons. The clonotype originates from an adult who received the AZD1222 COVID-19 vaccine. The material was peripheral blood, obtained 28 days after the second AZD1222 dose.

The CDR3 sequence is CASSGDPLNTEAFF. The CDR3 nucleotides read TGTGCCAGCAGCGGGGACCCTTTGAACACTGAAGCTTTCTTT. The rearrangement joins TRBV5-4 to TRBJ1-1; D perhaps matches TRBD1 (5 bases). The CDR3 has 14 residues. CDR1 is SGHNT, CDR2 YYREEE, per germline (reference sequence). V lost 4 bases to trimming and J lost 0 bases, with 10 bases between them.